This TCR beta chain was sequenced for a study of CD8+CD57+ T cells in acquired aplastic anemia. This CDR3 has 12 amino acids. J gave up 5 bases and V 3 bases, and 1 base lay outside the gene matches. Germline-derived CDR1 and CDR2 are LNHDA and SQIVND (reference sequence). Sequencing involved patients with CD8+CD57+ cell expansion previously shown by flow cytometry. TCR beta VDJ and CDR3 were profiled, and genomic DNA was the template. MiXCR, applied by TCRdb to the reads, yields one record per CDR3 protein. Among about 180,000 distinct CDR3 sequences listed, about 50% were seen once. This clonotype was observed once.

V is TRBV19 and J is TRBJ2-7, with 7 bases that match TRBD1. Sequences were obtained from sorted CD4+, CD8+, or CD8+CD57+ T cells (not recorded which) from PBMCs. The sequence came from a human donor with aplastic anemia. CDR3 protein: CASSIDRDEQYF. The CDR3 nucleotides are TGTGCCAGTAGTATTGACAGGGACGAGCAGTACTTC.